This T cell receptor (beta chain) is drawn from a study of T-cell memory formation after mild COVID-19. Study overall: TCR clusters mostly belonged to single donors. Study results and limitations: Chiefly within CM and EM were the contracting CD4+ clones; CD8+ ones were within EMRA. The SARS-CoV-2 specificity of second-wave clones reaching peak at day 37 remained unverified.

This clonotype was seen repeatedly, ten times or more. As yet, its antigen is unknown. TCRdb fed the 5' RACE reads into MiXCR, producing one record per CDR3 protein. The top ten clones hold roughly 14% of a sample with a few hundred thousand distinct CDR3 sequences, around 27% of them seen once. V was cut by 0 bases and J by 0 bases, with 8 bases left in between. The length of the CDR3 is 15 residues. CDR1 SGHRS and CDR2 YFSETQ come from the germline V gene. The sample was PBMCs or a T cell subset sorted from them (not recorded which). The receptor comes from an adult woman who had mild COVID-19 (a few samples of this study predate the infection). Cell type and time point are not known. The chain joins TRBV5-1 to TRBJ2-3, with TRBD2 as a possible D gene (7 bases). The CDR3 DNA reads as TGCGCCAGCAGCTTGGCGGGGGGCAGCACAGATACGCAGTATTTT. Its translation: CASSLAGGSTDTQYF. The full variable domain, rest sourced from reference TRBV5-1 and TRBJ2-3, is KAGVTQTPRYLIKTRGQQVTLSCSPISGHRSVSWYQQTPGQGLQFLFEYFSETQRNKGNFPGRFSGRQFSNSRSEMNVSTLELGDSALYLCASSLAGGSTDTQYFGPGTRLTVL.